This T cell receptor (beta chain) was sequenced in a study of blood T cell repertoires in COVID-19. Study background: Donors in the United States, Italy and Spain gave samples during acute or convalescent COVID-19. PBMCs, B-cell-depleted T cells, or T cells provided the cDNA or gDNA that made up the material.

In the original analysis: Reference gene primer amplification in the assay estimated nucleated cell counts. Measured with immunoSEQ multiplex PCR; TCRdb has only the in-frame clones, and not every one. For V, J and clone size, that table is used; D and trimming come from the DNA. The data contain approximately 230,000 clones, nearly 90% of them singletons. V gave up 3 bases and J gave up 3 bases, with 6 bases separating them. The CDR3 covers 13 residues. Germline V lookup: CDR1 LNHDA, CDR2 SQIVND (reference sequence). The sample comprised peripheral blood. The clonotype comes from a man younger than 30 with active or convalescent COVID-19. The V and J genes are TRBV19 and TRBJ1-5; D unresolved. CDR3 in DNA: TGTGCCAGTAGTATCCAGTACAATCAGCCCCAGCATTTT. Its translation is CASSIQYNQPQHF. Variable domain in full (rest from reference TRBV19 and TRBJ1-5): DGGITQSPKYLFRKEGQNVTLSCEQNLNHDAMYWYRQDPGQGLRLIYYSQIVNDFQKGDIAEGYSVSREKKESFPLTVTSAQKNPTAFYLCASSIQYNQPQHFGDGTRLSIL.